These T cell receptor beta chains were read from a single sample in a study of CD8+ T cells in alopecia areata. Profiled with immunoSEQ multiplex PCR; TCRdb holds only in-frame clones, not every one. Of about 140,000 clones listed, about 88% were seen once; the top ten hold roughly 13%. Source: CD8+ T cells sorted from blood, taken at week 4, from a patient treated with tofacitinib. These receptors all stem from a human donor with alopecia areata. The CDR3 runs from the conserved cysteine through the conserved F or W. A D gene is named only where the DNA matches it firmly. A clone size is listed for some rows: how often the clone was seen (once, few, many), or a class if it is expanded.

abundance	v_gene	j_gene	d_gene	CDR3nt	CDR3aa
once	TRBV4-1	TRBJ1-1	.	TGCGCCAGCAGCCAAGAGGGCTTACGTTACACTGAAGCTTTCTTT	CASSQEGLRYTEAFF
.	TRBV27	TRBJ2-7	.	TGTGCCAGCAGTCCCCCAGCCCACTACGAGCAGTACTTC	CASSPPAHYEQYF
.	TRBV7-9	TRBJ2-7	.	TGTGCCAGCAGCCCCTCGTCCGAACTACCCTCCTACGAGCAGTACTTC	CASSPSSELPSYEQYF
.	TRBV29-1	TRBJ2-1	.	TGCAGCGTTGAAGGGTATTGGGCTCAGAGCTCCTACAATGAGCAGTTCTTC	CSVEGYWAQSSYNEQFF
.	TRBV19	TRBJ2-5	TRBD2	TGTGCCAGTAGTACCCCATGGGTTAGCGGGATGGAAGAGACCCAGTACTTC	CASSTPWVSGMEETQYF
.	TRBV7-8	TRBJ2-3	TRBD2	TGTGCCAGCAGCGCGACTAGCGGGGGCCACACAGATACGCAGTATTTT	CASSATSGGHTDTQYF
.	TRBV9	TRBJ2-6	.	TGTGCCAGCGCCAAAGGGACGGCTCCGCTACTGACTTTC	CASAKGTAPLLTF
.	TRBV9	TRBJ1-5	.	TGTGCCAGCAGCCTGGGGGGTTCCAATCAGCCCCAGCATTTT	CASSLGGSNQPQHF
.	TRBV4-1	TRBJ2-1	.	TGCGCCAGCAGCCAAGAGGTCTCCTACAATGAGCAGTTCTTC	CASSQEVSYNEQFF
few	TRBV7-8	TRBJ2-7	.	TGTGCCAGCAGCTTAGTCGCGGGGCATTACTCCTACGAGCAGTACTTC	CASSLVAGHYSYEQYF
once	TRBV7-9	TRBJ2-1	TRBD1	TGTGCCAGCAGCTGGAATCCGGGACAGGGGGGAAATGAGCAGTTCTTC	CASSWNPGQGGNEQFF
.	TRBV6-5	TRBJ1-2	.	TGTGCCAGCAGTTACGAGACGACAGGCCACTATGGCTACACCTTC	CASSYETTGHYGYTF
.	TRBV5-1	TRBJ1-2	.	TGCGCCAGCAGCTTGGAGAATGGGGGCGGTGGCTACACCTTC	CASSLENGGGGYTF
.	TRBV30	TRBJ2-1	TRBD2	TGTGCCTGGAGCACGGGACTAGCGGGAGGCGATGAGCAGTTCTTC	CAWSTGLAGGDEQFF
.	TRBV28	TRBJ2-3	.	TGTGCCAGCAGCCTTGCGGTGGATACGCAGTATTTT	CASSLAVDTQYF
.	TRBV4-1	TRBJ1-2	.	TGCGCCAGCAGCCAAGAGAGGGACTATGGCTACACCTTC	CASSQERDYGYTF
.	TRBV27	TRBJ1-1	.	TGTGCCAGCAGGGGAAATTTGAACACTGAAGCTTTCTTT	CASRGNLNTEAFF
.	TRBV11-2	TRBJ2-7	.	TGTGCCAGCAGCCAATCGGGACAATCCTACGAGCAGTACTTC	CASSQSGQSYEQYF
few	TRBV29-1	TRBJ2-1	.	TGCAGCGTGCCCCGGGCCTACAATGAGCAGTTCTTC	CSVPRAYNEQFF
.	TRBV19	TRBJ2-7	TRBD2	TGTGCCAGTAGTACGAAGCGGGGGTCCTACGAGCAGTACTTC	CASSTKRGSYEQYF
.	TRBV9	TRBJ2-7	.	TGTGCCAGCAGCGTAGTTGGCAGTTCCTACGAGCAGTACTTC	CASSVVGSSYEQYF
.	TRBV9	TRBJ2-2	.	TGTGCCAGCAGCGTATGGAGGTCGAACACCGGGGAGCTGTTTTTT	CASSVWRSNTGELFF
.	TRBV7-6	TRBJ1-1	.	TGTGCCAGCAGCTTAAGTACAACTGAAGCTTTCTTT	CASSLSTTEAFF
.	TRBV7-6	TRBJ2-1	.	TGTGCCAGCAGCAACGGACCTGGGGATGAGCAGTTCTTC	CASSNGPGDEQFF
.	TRBV2	TRBJ2-7	.	TGTGCCAGCAGTGTCGGTAGCTCCTACGAGCAGTACTTC	CASSVGSSYEQYF
.	TRBV7-2	TRBJ2-7	.	TGTGCCAGCAGCTTAGTCCCGGGTAACTCCTACGAGCAGTACTTC	CASSLVPGNSYEQYF
.	TRBV5-1	TRBJ1-4	.	TGCGCCAGCAGCTCCGACGGTGAAAAACTGTTTTTT	CASSSDGEKLFF
.	TRBV29-1	TRBJ2-1	TRBD2	TGCAGCGTTGAGGCTGGACTAGCGGGAGCCTATGAGCAGTTCTTC	CSVEAGLAGAYEQFF
.	TRBV27	TRBJ2-7	.	TGTGCCAGCATTCAGGGAGCCGAGCAGTACTTC	CASIQGAEQYF
.	TRBV9	TRBJ2-1	.	TGTGCCAGCAGCGCTAACCACAATGAGCAGTTCTTC	CASSANHNEQFF
few	TRBV29-1	TRBJ1-2	.	TGCAGCGCCCAGGACAGTGACGACTATGGCTACACCTTC	CSAQDSDDYGYTF
.	TRBV2	TRBJ1-2	TRBD1	TGTGCCAGCATTGGACAGGCGTTTTATGGCTACACCTTC	CASIGQAFYGYTF
.	TRBV6-5	TRBJ1-5	.	TGTGCCAGCAGCCACGGTCGAAATCAGCCCCAGCATTTT	CASSHGRNQPQHF
.	TRBV4-1	TRBJ2-7	.	TGCGCCAGCAGCCAAGGTTCACTTCAACTCTCCTACGAGCAGTACTTC	CASSQGSLQLSYEQYF
.	TRBV7-8	TRBJ2-5	.	TGTGCCAGCAGCTTGCCGGAAGGGTGGCAAGAGACCCAGTACTTC	CASSLPEGWQETQYF
.	TRBV7-9	TRBJ1-1	TRBD1	TGTGCCAGCAGCTTAGCGCGGCAGGGGGCTGGCACTGAAGCTTTCTTT	CASSLARQGAGTEAFF
.	TRBV29-1	TRBJ2-7	.	TGCAGCGTTGAAGCCGGCCGCTACGAGCAGTACTTC	CSVEAGRYEQYF
.	TRBV5-1	TRBJ2-5	.	TGCGCCAGCAGCCGACCCGGTGAGGGGGTTTCAGAGACCCAGTACTTC	CASSRPGEGVSETQYF
once	TRBV11-2	TRBJ2-7	TRBD2	TGTGCCAGCAACCCCGATGAGTGGGGACTAGCGGGGGGCGCCCACGAGCAGTACTTC	CASNPDEWGLAGGAHEQYF
.	TRBV7-9	TRBJ2-7	TRBD2	TGTGCCAGCATCCAGACTAGCGGGAGTTACGAGCAGTACTTC	CASIQTSGSYEQYF
.	TRBV7-9	TRBJ2-3	.	TGTGCCAGCAGCCCCACCCATGACGGAGATCGCACAGATACGCAGTATTTT	CASSPTHDGDRTDTQYF
.	TRBV6-1	TRBJ2-7	.	TGTGCCAGCACCTCGCGGCAGGGTGGTTACGAGCAGTACTTC	CASTSRQGGYEQYF
few	TRBV11-2	TRBJ2-7	TRBD2	TGTGCCAGCAGCTCCGGACTAGCGGACGTGTACTTC	CASSSGLADVYF
.	TRBV19	TRBJ1-2	TRBD1	TGTGCCAGTAGTACACTACCGGGACAGGGCCACTCTAACTATGGCTACACCTTC	CASSTLPGQGHSNYGYTF
.	TRBV11-2	TRBJ2-7	.	TGTGCCAGCAGCTTGGCCGGAGACGAGCAGTACTTC	CASSLAGDEQYF
.	TRBV13	TRBJ2-2	.	TGTGCCAGCAGGGCTATCTCCGGGGAGCTGTTTTTT	CASRAISGELFF
.	TRBV7-9	TRBJ2-2	TRBD1	TGTGCCAGCAGCCTCCCGGGACAGTTCACCGGGGAGCTGTTTTTT	CASSLPGQFTGELFF
.	TRBV29-1	TRBJ2-1	.	TGCAGCGTTGAAGATGGGCGTAAAGGGGTATACAATGAGCAGTTCTTC	CSVEDGRKGVYNEQFF
.	TRBV27	TRBJ2-3	.	TGTGCCAGCAATAAGGACTTCACAGATACGCAGTATTTT	CASNKDFTDTQYF
few	TRBV7-6	TRBJ2-7	.	TGTGCCAGCAGCGACACCGGCGTCTCCTACGAGCAGTACTTC	CASSDTGVSYEQYF
once	TRBV9	TRBJ1-2	.	TGTGCCAGCAGCGCCCAGGTCCGGACGGAGGGCTACACCTTC	CASSAQVRTEGYTF
.	TRBV14	TRBJ2-7	TRBD2	TGTGCCAGCAGCCAAGGGGGGCTAGCGGGAAGCGAGCAGTACTTC	CASSQGGLAGSEQYF
.	TRBV6-1	TRBJ2-1	.	TGTGCCAGCACCGCATTGAGCGATGAGCAGTTCTTC	CASTALSDEQFF
.	TRBV13	TRBJ1-1	.	TGTGCCAGCAGCTTAAACCAGAACACTGAAGCTTTCTTT	CASSLNQNTEAFF
.	TRBV27	TRBJ2-1	.	TGTGCCAGCAGTACTCCCCGGGGCTTCGGCAATGAGCAGTTCTTC	CASSTPRGFGNEQFF
.	TRBV29-1	TRBJ2-7	TRBD2	TGCAGCGTTAGAGCGGGAGCCTACGAGCAGTACTTC	CSVRAGAYEQYF
.	TRBV29-1	TRBJ2-7	.	TGCAGCGCTGGAAGCGCCACCAGCCCCTACGAGCAGTACTTC	CSAGSATSPYEQYF
.	TRBV5-1	TRBJ2-3	TRBD1	TGCGCCAGCAGCCACGGGACAGGGTACCCCACAGATACGCAGTATTTT	CASSHGTGYPTDTQYF